This T cell receptor (beta chain) was recovered during a study of long-term antiretroviral therapy in people with HIV. Study-level points and caveats: Transplant-donor-level diversity was not reached after ART, though diversity increased. Older ART regimens were possibly in use when the blood was collected between about 2003 and 2018.

This clone has a single count. The antigen remains undetermined. The assay, immunoSEQ v3.0, was run at survey level. The study targeted roughly 40,000-50,000 T-cell genomes per sample in sequencing. Method: immunoSEQ multiplex PCR; TCRdb's copy keeps in-frame clones and lacks some. In the table there are more than 15,000 clones, roughly 94% of which are singletons. There were no participants with HIV treated outside the United States. The germline gives CDR1 SGHDT, CDR2 YYEEEE. The CDR3 length is 16 residues. V shed 1 base and J shed 3 bases, with 14 bases lying between them. The chain has TRBV5-6 and TRBJ2-1; maybe TRBD2 (6 bases). The origin of this receptor is a woman aged 50 to 60 with HIV. Here the sequenced sample was unsorted PBMCs, taken nearly 6.5 years after starting antiretroviral therapy. CDR3 coding DNA: TGTGCCAGCAGCTTGCTATACGGGACTTTCTACAATGAGCAGTTCTTC. This gives the protein CASSLLYGTFYNEQFF.